Reported below is one T cell receptor (beta chain). The data were obtained in a study of shared clonotypes between healthy human individuals. Measured with immunoSEQ multiplex PCR; TCRdb has only the in-frame clones, and not every one. The sample lists under 2,500,000 clones; about 94% were seen once. The CDR3 contains 16 residues. This chain uses TRBV21-1 with TRBJ2-7; TRBD1 reflects the table's D call only, with no check against the DNA. TRBV21-1 is labeled a pseudogene. This clonotype was obtained from a man aged 18 to 30 in good health. Material for sequencing was naive CD4+ T cells sorted from blood. Subset given: CD45RA+ positively selected. The CDR3 sequence is CASSNEQDRDVYEQYF. The CDR3, as DNA: TGTGCCAGCAGCAACGAGCAGGACAGGGATGTGTACGAGCAGTACTTC.